These T cell receptor beta chains were read from a single sample in a study of regulatory T cells in long-lasting Graves disease. One entry per CDR3 protein results from TCRdb running MiXCR on the multiplex PCR reads. This sample carries around 470,000 distinct CDR3 sequences, around 13% of them seen once, and the ten largest clones take roughly a sixth. These data also formed part of another study, on T cells in Graves' hyperthyroidism and ophthalmopathy.

Sequencing was performed on peripheral blood mononuclear cells (PBMCs), taken at new diagnosis, from a patient treated with antithyroid drugs. The receptors derive from a woman between 45 and 60 years old with Graves disease. CDR3s leave out the opening cysteine and the closing phenylalanine or tryptophan.

TRBV30	AWSEINEQF
TRBV19	ASSLTNSNQPQH
TRBV7-2	ASSLGRLGGGYEQF
TRBV20-1	SARSSGSVSDTQY
TRBV7-8	ASSTRLKGEEWSGELF
TRBV5-1	ASSLGSGRANEQF
TRBV20-1	SARGGGTGVSPLH
TRBV20-1	SVGGLTDTQY
TRBV20-1	SARGPRTGELF
TRBV19	ASSSETSGRWAYEQY
TRBV7-6	ASSSSGLVNEQF
TRBV28	ASTLRDAHSGANVLT
TRBV2	ASRNGLAGASTDTQY
TRBV7-2	AIGRGGEAF
TRBV19	ASSDSHRGRTDTQY
TRBV30	AWSVDLAGNNEQF
TRBV10-3	AILTEDTDTQY
TRBV9	ASSATTGPTDTQY
TRBV3-1	ASSQDWARQETQY
TRBV20-1	SASREQETQY
TRBV12-3/TRBV12-4	ASWRDSNQPQH
TRBV18	ASSPPGVGGATYLY
TRBV7-9	ASSLLLGDTEAF
TRBV5-1	ASSLAFQGSRKTQY
TRBV28	ASSLGRGGMNTEAF
TRBV27	ASSLWGQVQETQY
TRBV27	ASSLSGRKGNEQF
TRBV20-1	SASKGFISAQPQH
TRBV3-1	ASSQERWDSGTEAF
TRBV6-1	ASKAPDKAKNIQY
TRBV4-1	ASSQAINQPQH
TRBV28	ASSLTQGRYEQF
TRBV6-2/TRBV6-3	ASSYGHQPQH
TRBV30	AWSLRPAANTGELF
TRBV10-1	ASSERTGPNEQF
TRBV2	ASGDSDQPQH
TRBV29-1	SLPLGGDTQY
TRBV6-1	ASSWTSGRGYQETQY
TRBV6-5	ASSYSGQGWDIQY
TRBV6-1	ASRGGHKSDATNEKLF
TRBV10-3	AISAAGTGGWSGNTIY
TRBV29-1	SVEGQGALEQY
TRBV13	ASSLRGPIYEQY
TRBV28	ASSFASTGHTEAF
TRBV30	AWRAHRKDPNEKLF
TRBV20-1	SAAGTSGRAVTDTQY
TRBV19	ASSGYQGSYNEQF
TRBV11-3	ASSPAGGSAYEQY
TRBV9	ASSVVASGDTQY
TRBV18	ASSPQDWGGTNEKLF
TRBV19	ASIPGQGITGELF
TRBV28	ASSTSVPSYEQY